The 6 T cell receptor beta chains given below trace back to one sample, sequenced in a study of blood T cell repertoires in COVID-19. This table comes from immunoSEQ multiplex PCR, and its TCRdb copy is limited to in-frame clones, with some not included. The table lists about 230,000 clones, 65% to 90% of them singletons, with less than 7.5% in the top ten. Sequencing input: peripheral blood. Receptors originate from a woman between 45 and 65 years old with acute or convalescent COVID-19.

There are a few counts of this clone. The chain joins TRBV2 to TRBJ1-2; the D is unclear. Germline V lookup: CDR1 SNHLY, CDR2 FYNNEI. This CDR3 is 14 amino acids long. V lost 2 bases, J lost 8 bases, and 15 bases lay in between. The CDR3 DNA is TGTGCCAGCAGTGAAATGTCAGCCCCGGGGGGCTACACCTTC. Its protein product is CASSEMSAPGGYTF.

The chain joins TRBV21-1 to TRBJ1-5; the listed D gene, TRBD1, was not tested against the DNA. TRBV21-1 is a pseudogene locus. The CDR3 has 16 residues. The DNA for the CDR3 is TGTGCCAGCAGCGAGGGCAGACAGGGGCGGGCTCAGCCCCAGCATTTT. Translation gives CASSEGRQGRAQPQHF.

CDR3 bases: TGCGCCAGCAGCCGGGACAGGGAGGGGAATTCACCCCTCCACTTT. Encoded protein: CASSRDREGNSPLHF. The V gene is TRBV10-1, the J gene TRBJ1-6; 9 positions match TRBD1. Germline trimming cut 6 bases from V and 7 bases from J; bases unmatched to any gene: 7. The CDR3 is made up of 15 amino acids. Germline V lookup: CDR1 WNHNN, CDR2 SYGVQD (reference sequence).

The rearrangement uses TRBV6-2 or TRBV6-3 and TRBJ2-1, with a possible D match to TRBD2 (5 bases). Germline V lookup: CDR1 MNHEY, CDR2 SVGEGT. The CDR3 covers 12 residues. Trimming left V 5 bases short and J 4 bases short, with 6 bases between. Here the CDR3 reads CASSRLYNEQFF. For the CDR3, the DNA is TGTGCCAGCAGTCGACTATACAATGAGCAGTTCTTC.

J is TRBJ1-4 and V is TRBV6-5; TRBD1 matches 7 bases. Trimming took 7 bases from V and 8 from J; bases not matched to a gene: 7. The CDR3 is 13 residues long. Germline-derived CDR1 and CDR2 are MNHEY and SVGAGI. The CDR3 sequence is CASMRGGLEKLFF. CDR3 DNA sequence: TGTGCCAGCATGAGAGGGGGCCTGGAAAAACTGTTTTTT.

V usage is TRBV12-3 or TRBV12-4 and J usage is TRBJ2-6; perhaps TRBD1 as D (5 bases). V was shortened by 7 bases and J by 15 bases, with 13 bases between the two germline ends. CDR3 length: 11 amino acids. CDR3 sequence: CASIAIGALTF. CDR3 bases: TGTGCCAGCATCGCGATAGGGGCCCTGACTTTC.